This TCR beta chain was captured in a study of vaccination and CD4 T cells after COVID-19 (dated 2022 in TCRdb). Study-wide context: Convalescent patients had a positive SARS-CoV-2 result on nasal swab PCR, and of these patients, under ten had mild disease and one had severe disease. Three convalescent patients were sampled both early after vaccination (day 14) and late after vaccination (days 161 to 241). Post-COVID blood samples from convalescent patients were collected a median of 101 days after diagnosis, with a range of 35 to 161 days. Two doses of either the Pfizer-BioNTech BNT162b2 vaccine (n=8) or the Moderna mRNA-1273 vaccine (n=2) were administered to participants. Post-vaccine blood samples were obtained a median of around 74 days after the second vaccine dose, with a range of about 14 to 250 days. In the convalescent cohort there were six males and four females, among whom were two Hispanic individuals, seven Caucasians, two Asians and one multiracial person. In nine to eleven COVID-19 convalescent patients and a handful of infection-naive healthy vaccine recipients, researchers compared the spike-specific CD4+ TCR repertoire from before mRNA vaccination with the repertoire from after. General conclusions and limits of the study: Of the vaccine-specific clones found in convalescent patients, nearly all (304 of 307) were mono-reactive for SARS-CoV-2 spike instead of being cross-reactive with common cold coronaviruses. In convalescent patients, a median approximately 89% of post-vaccine SARS-CoV-2-reactive clones were detected only after vaccination, suggesting vaccine-specific priming. Only a relatively small number of convalescent patients were included in the study, and early timepoints following natural infection were not analyzed. The median count of SARS-CoV-2-reactive clonotypes went up from 21 after infection to about 40 after vaccination, although the change was not significant.

This specimen's time point label, interpreted: late sampling 161 to 241 days after vaccination in a few convalescent patients. The convalescent patients' positive SARS-CoV-2 PCR tests fell between March and December 2020, which was before the Alpha, Beta and Delta variants emerged in the United States. Ficoll-Paque Plus gradient centrifugation was used to isolate PBMCs from whole blood, and the isolated PBMCs were then either used fresh or cryopreserved at -140C. The CDR3 covers 15 residues, taking in both the cysteine and the phenylalanine. The sequence is cut down to CDR3 DNA, 45 bases in frame from base 1. The V end loses 5 bases and the J end loses 2 bases, and a stretch of 13 bases separates them. The CDR1 and CDR2 encoded by the germline V gene (reference sequence) are SEHNR and FQNEAQ. The method was PCR. Instrument used: Illumina iSeq 100. As for the original processing: Non-productive sequences were removed, and CDR3s not starting with C, not ending with F or W, or shorter than 7 amino acids were discarded. Similarity between CDR3 sequences was evaluated in R version 3.6.1 using Levenshtein distances (stringdist) and unrooted phylogenetic trees (ape). TCRdb passed the public sequencing reads through fastp at Q25 and MiXCR, retaining productive beta sequences. Rows with a matching CDR3 protein are joined into one entry that keeps the most common DNA and genes. TCRdb, not the authors, supplied the V and J calls. A total of tens of thousands of distinct CDR3 sequences appear in this sample, more than 40% of them only once. Roughly 5% of the sample lies in the top ten.

Note on this clonotype: Its antigen is currently not known. Nothing much larger sits one base from this clone, and base qualities are not available.

The rearranged segments are TRBV7-9 and TRBJ1-5; confidence is insufficient to name the D gene. The receptor was isolated from a human donor who had recovered from COVID-19. The starting material was CD4+ T cells from blood, obtained about 7 months after SARS-CoV-2 vaccination. CDR3 reads: CASSTNGGGNQPQHF. The nucleotide sequence is TGTGCCAGCAGCACCAATGGCGGGGGCAATCAGCCCCAGCATTTT.